Below are 24 T cell receptor beta chains sequenced from a single sample in a study of T-cell reconstitution after alpha-beta-depleted transplantation in children. Construction of the TCRbeta library involved unique molecular identifiers. TCRdb redid the calling of the PCR reads with MiXCR, one entry per CDR3 protein. The sample shows approximately 800,000 distinct CDR3 sequences, about 15% of them seen only once. The specimen comprised PBMCs, mostly from graft donor cells, sampled 360 days after TCRalphabeta/CD19-depleted stem cell transplant. The receptor source for this set is a male patient younger than 18 who had a stem cell transplant for acute lymphoblastic leukemia, so the T cells may come from the graft donor.

This clonotype showed up many times. The V gene is TRBV12-3 or TRBV12-4, the J gene TRBJ2-1; TRBD2 aligns across 7 bases. V dropped 7 bases and J dropped 7; count of bases not matched to a gene: 16. The CDR3 covers 16 residues. The CDR3 reads CASNSPGTITWNEQFF. In DNA form, the CDR3 reads TGTGCCAGCAATTCACCCGGGACTATTACTTGGAATGAGCAGTTCTTC.

The V and J genes are TRBV19 and TRBJ2-1; no clear D gene. Looked up from germline, CDR1 is LNHDA and CDR2 is SQIVND (reference sequence). The V and J ends lost 3 bases and 4 bases respectively, with 10 bases between them. The CDR3 is 14 residues long. The CDR3 loop is CASSMGLFYNEQFF. The CDR3 nucleotides are TGTGCCAGTAGTATGGGTTTATTTTACAATGAGCAGTTCTTC.

Regarding this clonotype: One end of the junction varies from germline; a read error may be responsible. The rearrangement joins TRBV5-1 to TRBJ2-2; no firm D call. Germline assignment: CDR1 SGHRS and CDR2 YFSETQ. The CDR3 runs 14 residues. CDR3 coding DNA: TGCGCCATCAGCTCCCGCCTGGTCACCGGGGAGCTGTTTTTT. Its translation is CAISSRLVTGELFF.

The rearrangement links TRBV27 to TRBJ2-1; D is undetermined. Germline CDR1 and CDR2: MNHEY and SMNVEV (reference sequence). The CDR3 contains 14 residues. V gave up 4 bases and J gave up 3 bases, with 10 bases separating them. This chain's CDR3 is CASSSLPFYNEQFF. The CDR3 DNA follows: TGTGCCAGCAGTTCCCTGCCTTTCTACAATGAGCAGTTCTTC.

There are a few counts of this clonotype. The rearrangement joins TRBV11-2 to TRBJ2-7, with 8 bases identical to TRBD1. The V gene end was trimmed by 3 bases and the J gene end by 3 bases; junction bases not matched to a gene: 4. The CDR3 totals 14 residues. CDR1 is SGHAT and CDR2 is FQNNGV in the germline V gene. CDR3 in amino acids: CASSFGQGFYEQYF. Here the CDR3 DNA reads TGTGCCAGCAGCTTCGGACAGGGTTTCTACGAGCAGTACTTC.

This chain connects TRBV7-9 to TRBJ2-1, with D uncertain. The CDR3 consists of 15 residues. CDR1 is SEHNR, CDR2 FQNEAQ, per germline (reference sequence). With 5 bases removed from V and 3 bases from J, the gap between germline ends came to 14 bases. CDR3 coding DNA: TGTGCCAGCAGCCCTTTTGTCCGGTACTACAATGAGCAGTTCTTC. Translating it yields CASSPFVRYYNEQFF.

V is TRBV12-3 or TRBV12-4 and J is TRBJ2-1; 9 bases are a match to TRBD2. The CDR3 length is 15 residues. With V trimmed by 7 bases and J by 4 bases, 8 bases remained unmatched. The CDR3 region has the DNA TGTGCCAGCATCGGGGGACTAGCCCGATACAATGAGCAGTTCTTC. Its translation: CASIGGLARYNEQFF.

The CDR3 DNA reads as TGCGCCAGCAGCTTGGGGGGACAGGGATGGGACCCAGCCAAAAACATTCAGTACTTC. This sequence encodes CASSLGGQGWDPAKNIQYF. This chain joins TRBV5-1 and TRBJ2-4, with 9 bases lining up with TRBD1. V lost 0 bases and J lost 0; bases outside the gene matches: 10. Germline CDR1 is SGHRS and CDR2 is YFSETQ. The CDR3 runs 19 residues.

J is TRBJ2-7 and V is TRBV27; 9 bases fit TRBD1. This CDR3 contains 16 residues. V was pared by 5 bases and J by 3 bases, with 11 bases of the junction left unmatched. CDR1 and CDR2 from the germline V gene are MNHEY and SMNVEV (reference sequence). The CDR3 region has the DNA TGTGCCAGCAGTCCGGGGACAGGGTTGAAAATCTACGAGCAGTACTTC. Its translation: CASSPGTGLKIYEQYF.

Only a few counts were recorded for this clonotype. The rearrangement joins TRBV7-8 to TRBJ2-3; 12 bases agree with TRBD2. The length of the CDR3 is 15 residues. Germline V gene data show CDR1 as SGHVS and CDR2 as FQNEAQ. Trimming cost V 5 bases and J 2 bases; bases outside gene matches: 2. This chain's CDR3 is CASSRLAGVTDTQYF. In DNA form, the CDR3 reads TGTGCCAGCAGCAGACTAGCGGGAGTCACAGATACGCAGTATTTT.

The chain links TRBV12-3 or TRBV12-4 to TRBJ2-1, with D hard to call. CDR3 size: 20 residues. Trimming took off 6 bases at V and 9 bases at J, with 36 bases between the two ends. The CDR3 DNA sequence: TGTGCCAGCAGGGCCGGCAAAGGTTGGGCGGAACTTGGTCATATGTTTGAGCAGTTCTTC. Its translation: CASRAGKGWAELGHMFEQFF.

This clonotype has a handful of counts. The rearrangement uses TRBV7-2 and TRBJ1-1, with D uncertain. The CDR3 is 13 residues long. Germline CDR1 reads SGHTA; CDR2 reads FQGNSA. Trimming removed 3 bases from V and 3 bases from J, with 8 bases in between. The CDR3 loop is CASSFQVYTEAFF. Written as DNA, the CDR3 is TGTGCCAGCAGCTTCCAGGTCTACACTGAAGCTTTCTTT.

This clonotype has more than one count but fewer than ten. V is TRBV12-3 or TRBV12-4 and J is TRBJ2-5; tentative D call: TRBD1 (6 bases). The CDR3 has 14 amino acids. V shed 0 bases and J shed 10 bases, with 15 bases lying between them. The DNA for the CDR3 is TGTGCCAGCAGTTTAGCCGGACAGCTCATTTTCCAGTACTTC. Its protein product is CASSLAGQLIFQYF.

The chain links TRBV18 to TRBJ2-1; TRBD1 agrees at 8 bases. This CDR3 contains 15 residues. Germline V CDR1 and CDR2: KGHSH, LQKENI. V gave up 6 bases and J gave up 2 bases; unmatched junction bases: 6. This chain's CDR3 is CASSVGQVTYNEQFF. For the CDR3, the DNA is TGTGCCAGCTCGGTGGGACAGGTGACCTACAATGAGCAGTTCTTC.

This clonotype was counted at least ten times. This chain connects TRBV4-1 to TRBJ2-1, with no clear D. V lost 4 bases, J lost 8 bases, and 15 bases lay in between. The CDR3 consists of 14 residues. From germline, CDR1 is MGHRA and CDR2 YSYEKL. This chain's CDR3 is CASSLLRVNHEQFF. CDR3 sequence (DNA): TGCGCCAGCAGCCTGTTAAGGGTAAACCATGAGCAGTTCTTC.

This clonotype has more than one count but fewer than ten. The chain carries TRBV29-1 and TRBJ2-7; 11 nucleotides line up with TRBD2. The length of the CDR3 is 14 residues. V lost 5 bases to trimming and J lost 3 bases; unmatched junction nucleotides: 6. Germline values: CDR1 SQVTM, CDR2 ANQGSEA. CDR3 nucleotide sequence: TGCAGCGTTAGGGCTAGCGGGGGGTTCTACGAGCAGTACTTC. Protein sequence: CSVRASGGFYEQYF.

This clonotype has more than one count but fewer than ten. The V gene is TRBV5-1, the J gene TRBJ2-1; D not resolved. This CDR3 has 13 amino acids. Germline loops: CDR1 SGHRS, CDR2 YFSETQ. V was shortened by 5 bases and J by 7 bases, with 13 bases between the two germline ends. The CDR3 loop reads CASSKLVGNEQFF. The CDR3 DNA reads TGCGCCAGCAGTAAGTTAGTGGGGAATGAGCAGTTCTTC.

This clonotype was counted between two and nine times. CDR3 nucleotide sequence: TGCAGCGTTGAAGGGCTACCCGGAGGGGGCTACACCTTC. Amino acid sequence: CSVEGLPGGGYTF. The chain combines TRBV29-1 with TRBJ1-2; D gene uncertain. The V gene's germline CDR1 is SQVTM and CDR2 ANQGSEA. V was shortened by 1 base and J by 8 bases, with 14 bases between the two germline ends. The CDR3 totals 13 residues.

The rearrangement links TRBV12-3 or TRBV12-4 to TRBJ2-5; the match to TRBD1 covers 8 bases. Losses at the gene ends were 8 bases for V and 4 bases for J; bases not matched to a gene: 6. This CDR3 comprises 13 residues. CDR3 amino acids: CASFNRGRETQYF. Written as DNA, the CDR3 is TGTGCCAGCTTCAACAGGGGGAGAGAGACCCAGTACTTC.

This clonotype was counted many times. The V and J genes are TRBV27 and TRBJ1-2; tentatively, D is TRBD1 (6 bases). V gave up 0 bases and J gave up 6 bases, with 14 bases separating them. CDR3 size: 15 residues. Germline V gives CDR1 MNHEY, CDR2 SMNVEV (reference sequence). The CDR3, as DNA: TGTGCCAGCAGTTTATCAGTTAACAGGGAAAATGGCTACACCTTC. Residues: CASSLSVNRENGYTF.

This clonotype appeared many times. CDR3 sequence: CSVGGGNSGANVLTF. The CDR3 bases are TGCAGCGTCGGAGGCGGGAACTCTGGGGCCAACGTCCTGACTTTC. The chain has TRBV29-1 and TRBJ2-6; a possible D gene is TRBD2 (6 bases). Germline-derived CDR1 and CDR2 are SQVTM and ANQGSEA. V dropped 6 bases and J dropped 0 bases, with 12 bases sitting between them. CDR3 length: 15 amino acids.

This clonotype was observed a handful of times. The gene calls are TRBV7-8 and TRBJ2-7; 7 nucleotides align to TRBD1. This CDR3 has 15 residues. The germline gives CDR1 SGHVS, CDR2 FQNEAQ. V was pared by 1 base and J by 3 bases, with 6 bases of the junction left unmatched. CDR3 sequence: CASSLGKGAVYEQYF. The CDR3 region has the DNA TGTGCCAGCAGCTTAGGGAAGGGGGCGGTCTACGAGCAGTACTTC.

The chain recombines TRBV7-9 with TRBJ2-2; 7 nucleotides line up with TRBD1. CDR3 length equals 17 residues. The V segment lost 5 bases and the J segment 0 bases; nucleotides outside the gene matches: 9. Germline V gene lookup returns CDR1 SEHNR and CDR2 FQNEAQ (reference sequence). This chain's CDR3 is CASSEGWGTANTGELFF. As DNA, the CDR3 is TGTGCCAGCAGCGAAGGCTGGGGGACAGCGAACACCGGGGAGCTGTTTTTT.

The chain recombines TRBV29-1 with TRBJ2-5; 10 bases fit TRBD2. The V gene end was trimmed by 7 bases and the J gene end by 5 bases; junction bases not matched to a gene: 4. CDR1 is SQVTM and CDR2 is ANQGSEA in the germline V gene. CDR3 size: 12 residues. This chain's CDR3 is CSALAGDETQYF. CDR3 sequence (DNA): TGCAGCGCTCTAGCGGGAGATGAGACCCAGTACTTC.